This T cell receptor beta chain was retrieved from a study of T cells in Graves' hyperthyroidism and ophthalmopathy. Findings and limits, study-wide: Ophthalmopathy got predicted by the model a median roughly 6.1 months before its onset. By a 13 V-J model, ophthalmopathy was set apart from stable hyperthyroidism.

Using RNA transcripts as the source, TCR beta CDR3 regions were amplified. HTBI primers drove first-round RT-PCR of the TCR CDR3. TCRdb independently ran MiXCR on the multiplex PCR reads; one entry per CDR3 protein. Among about 290,000 distinct CDR3 sequences, roughly 15% were seen once, and the ten largest hold approximately 7.9%. Germline assignment: CDR1 KGHSH and CDR2 LQKENI. V shed 6 bases and J shed 10 bases, with 13 bases lying between them. The CDR3 sequence is 13 residues long. On this clonotype itself: Its specificity is not known.

Stable disease denoted Graves' hyperthyroidism without ophthalmopathy progression within 18 months. PBMCs stemmed from less than 13 ml fresh peripheral blood. Source material: blood. This clonotype was obtained from a woman in her thirties or forties with Graves' hyperthyroidism. The genes are TRBV18 and TRBJ1-6; D unresolved. The CDR3 loop is CASSEGRESPLHF. DNA of the CDR3: TGTGCCAGCTCGGAGGGTCGGGAATCACCCCTCCACTTT.